Listed here is a single T cell receptor (beta chain). What it recognizes is unknown. CDR3 size: 15 residues. CDR1 and CDR2 (germline): SGHVT, SQSDAQ. V was pared by 4 bases and J by 3 bases, with 16 bases between. This sample is drawn from a study of T cell repertoires in cytomegalovirus infection. At the level of the study: CMV infection plus the matching HLA type was flagged by public TCR beta signatures. Study-wide findings and caveats: The ex vivo response showed dominance by HLA-C-restricted CMV-specific TCR beta clonotypes. Cumulative frequency of public TCR beta families picked out carriers of CMV plus the relevant HLA.

TCRdb re-derived calls from the reads in MiXCR, one entry per CDR3 protein. The profile covers 250,000 to 300,000 distinct CDR3 sequences, with over 15% appearing a single time and roughly half taken by the ten largest. The TCR sequence derives from a human donor in good health (CMV status not recorded). Some clones in this sample may be carry-over from other donors' samples. Sequencing used CD8+ T cells from PBMCs. The V and J genes are TRBV7-4 and TRBJ2-7; D is possibly TRBD1 (5 bases). The CDR3 is CASSSEQASDYEQYF. The CDR3 coding sequence is TGTGCCAGCAGCTCCGAACAGGCGTCGGACTACGAGCAGTACTTC.